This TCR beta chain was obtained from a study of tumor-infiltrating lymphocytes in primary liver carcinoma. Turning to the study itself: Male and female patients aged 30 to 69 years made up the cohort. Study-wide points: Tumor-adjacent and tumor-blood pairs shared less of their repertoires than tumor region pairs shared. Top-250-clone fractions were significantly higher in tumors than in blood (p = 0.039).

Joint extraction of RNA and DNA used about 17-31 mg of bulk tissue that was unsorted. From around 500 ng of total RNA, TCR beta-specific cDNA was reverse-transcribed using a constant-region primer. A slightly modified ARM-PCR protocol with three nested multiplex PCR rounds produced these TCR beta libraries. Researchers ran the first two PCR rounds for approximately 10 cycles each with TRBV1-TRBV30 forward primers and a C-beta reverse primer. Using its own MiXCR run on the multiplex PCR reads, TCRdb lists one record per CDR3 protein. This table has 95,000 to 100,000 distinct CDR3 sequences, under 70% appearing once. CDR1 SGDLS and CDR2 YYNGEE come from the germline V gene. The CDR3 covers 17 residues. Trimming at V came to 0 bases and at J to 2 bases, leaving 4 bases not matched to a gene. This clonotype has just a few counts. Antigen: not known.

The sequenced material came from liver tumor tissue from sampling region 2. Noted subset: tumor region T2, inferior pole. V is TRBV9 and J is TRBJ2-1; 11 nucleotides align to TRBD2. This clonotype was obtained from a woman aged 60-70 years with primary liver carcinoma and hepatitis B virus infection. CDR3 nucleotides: TGTGCCAGCAGCGTAGAGCCGACTAGCGGGGCCTACAATGAGCAGTTCTTC. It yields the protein CASSVEPTSGAYNEQFF.